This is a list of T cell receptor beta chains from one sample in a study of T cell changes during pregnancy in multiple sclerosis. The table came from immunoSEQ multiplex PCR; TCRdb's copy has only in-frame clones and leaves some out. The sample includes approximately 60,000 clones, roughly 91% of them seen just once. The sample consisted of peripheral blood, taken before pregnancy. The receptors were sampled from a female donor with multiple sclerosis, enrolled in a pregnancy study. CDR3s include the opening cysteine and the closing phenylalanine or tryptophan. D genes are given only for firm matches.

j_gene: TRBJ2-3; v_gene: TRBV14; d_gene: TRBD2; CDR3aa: CASSQISGGAIDTQYF
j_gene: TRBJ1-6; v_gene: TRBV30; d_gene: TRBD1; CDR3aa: CAWRTGQYNSPLHF
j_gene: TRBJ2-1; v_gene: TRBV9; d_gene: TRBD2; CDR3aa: CASSRGSGGFNNEQFF
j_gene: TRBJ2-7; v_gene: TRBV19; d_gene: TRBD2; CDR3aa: CASSIASGDEQYF
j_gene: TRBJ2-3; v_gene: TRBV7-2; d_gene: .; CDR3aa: CASSLAGGPGTDTQYF
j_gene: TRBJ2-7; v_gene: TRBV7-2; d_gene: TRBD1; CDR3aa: CASSLAGTGASYEQYF
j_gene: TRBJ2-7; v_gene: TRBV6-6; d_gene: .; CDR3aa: CASSQQAHPTYEQYF
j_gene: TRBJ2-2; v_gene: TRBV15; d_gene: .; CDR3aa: CATALGLNTGELFF
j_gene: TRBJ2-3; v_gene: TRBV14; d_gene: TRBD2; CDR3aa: CASSQVASGGIKADTQYF
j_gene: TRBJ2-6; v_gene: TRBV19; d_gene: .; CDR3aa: CASGPAEGSGANVLTF
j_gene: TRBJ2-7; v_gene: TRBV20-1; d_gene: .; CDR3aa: CSARGPGEQYF
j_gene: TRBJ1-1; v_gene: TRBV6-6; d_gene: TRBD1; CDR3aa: CASSSDRKAFF
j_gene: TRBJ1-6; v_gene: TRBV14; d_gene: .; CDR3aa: CASSLGGNVPLHF
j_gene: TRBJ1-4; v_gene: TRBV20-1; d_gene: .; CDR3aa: CSAGGNEKLFF
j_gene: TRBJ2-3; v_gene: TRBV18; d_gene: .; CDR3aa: CASSPLGGTFSTDTQYF
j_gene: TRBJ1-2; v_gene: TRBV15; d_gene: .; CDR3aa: CATSRDIGTHYGYTF
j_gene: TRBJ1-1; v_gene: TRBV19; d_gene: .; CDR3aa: CASSMELGSAEAFF
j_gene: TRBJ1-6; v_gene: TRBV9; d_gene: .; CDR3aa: CASSEGGGSPLHF
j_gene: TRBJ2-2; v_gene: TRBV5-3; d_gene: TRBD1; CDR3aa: CARSRGQIEAGELFF
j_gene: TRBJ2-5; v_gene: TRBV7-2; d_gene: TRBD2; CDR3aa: CASSLGVAGGQETQYF
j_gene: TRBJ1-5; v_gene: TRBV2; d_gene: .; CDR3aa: CASRATGRNQPQHF
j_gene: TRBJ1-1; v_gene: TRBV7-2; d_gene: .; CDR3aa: CASSSWSAEAFF
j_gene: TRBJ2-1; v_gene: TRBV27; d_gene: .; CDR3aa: CASSLVFYNEQFF
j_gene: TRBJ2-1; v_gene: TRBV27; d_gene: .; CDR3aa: CASSLGTVTNNEQFF
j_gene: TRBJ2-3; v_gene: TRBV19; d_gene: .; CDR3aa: CASSRLEVGTDTQYF
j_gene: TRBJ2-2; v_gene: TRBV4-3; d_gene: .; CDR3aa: CASSQESRQGGELFF
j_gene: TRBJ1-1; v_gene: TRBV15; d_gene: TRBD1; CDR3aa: CATSRNQDRGRGAFF
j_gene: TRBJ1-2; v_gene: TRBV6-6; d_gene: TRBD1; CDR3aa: CASSRQGAWDYGYTF
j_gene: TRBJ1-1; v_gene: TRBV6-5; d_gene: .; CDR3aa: CASSPRGRNTEAFF
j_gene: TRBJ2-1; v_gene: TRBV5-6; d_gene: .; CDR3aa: CASILGQGYNEQFF
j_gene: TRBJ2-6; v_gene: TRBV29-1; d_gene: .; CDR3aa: CSVNTGANVLTF
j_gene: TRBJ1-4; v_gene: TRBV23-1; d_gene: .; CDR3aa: CASSQFRRQEGSNEKLFF
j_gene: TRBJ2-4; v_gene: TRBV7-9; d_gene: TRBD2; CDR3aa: CASSLSGGTFKNIQYF
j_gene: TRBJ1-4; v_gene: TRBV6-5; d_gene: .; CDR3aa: CASSSPGDGEKLFF
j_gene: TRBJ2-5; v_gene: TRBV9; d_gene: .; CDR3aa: CASSGGTKETQYF
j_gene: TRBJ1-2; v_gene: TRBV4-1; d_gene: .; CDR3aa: CASSHTDSYGYTF
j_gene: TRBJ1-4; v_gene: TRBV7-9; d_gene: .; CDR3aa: CASSLGTRREKLFF
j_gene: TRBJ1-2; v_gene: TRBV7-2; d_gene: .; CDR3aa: CASSLFWEGYGYTF
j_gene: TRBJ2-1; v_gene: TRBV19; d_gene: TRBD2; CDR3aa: CASMPGLAGGGDKFF
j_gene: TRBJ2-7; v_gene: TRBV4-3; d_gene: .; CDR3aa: CASSQGVPFPYEQYF
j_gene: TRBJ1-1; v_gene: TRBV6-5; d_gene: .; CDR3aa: CASSYWGGEGNTEAFF
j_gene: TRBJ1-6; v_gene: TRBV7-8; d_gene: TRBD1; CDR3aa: CASSTRQGNSPLHF
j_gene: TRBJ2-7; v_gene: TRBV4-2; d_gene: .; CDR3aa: CASSQDLDGSLEQYF
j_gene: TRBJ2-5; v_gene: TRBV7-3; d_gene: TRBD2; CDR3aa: CASSARGGQETQYF
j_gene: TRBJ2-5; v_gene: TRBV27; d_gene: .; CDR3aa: CASSFRNREETQYF
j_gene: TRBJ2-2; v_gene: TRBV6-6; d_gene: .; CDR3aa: CASTRGAGGELFF
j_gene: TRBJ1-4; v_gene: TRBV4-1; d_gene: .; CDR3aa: CASRPDRFNEKLFF